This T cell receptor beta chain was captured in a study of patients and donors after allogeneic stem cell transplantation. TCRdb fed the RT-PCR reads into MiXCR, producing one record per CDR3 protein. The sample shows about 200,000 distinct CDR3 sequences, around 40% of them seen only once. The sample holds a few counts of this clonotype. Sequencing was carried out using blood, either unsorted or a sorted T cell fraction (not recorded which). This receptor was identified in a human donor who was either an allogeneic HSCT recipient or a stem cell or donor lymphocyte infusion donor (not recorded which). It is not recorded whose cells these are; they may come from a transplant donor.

The CDR3 here is CASSEQETQYF. The CDR3 coding sequence is TGTGCCAGCAGTGAACAAGAGACCCAGTACTTC. V is TRBV6-1 and J is TRBJ2-5; D not certain. Germline CDR1 reads MNHNS; CDR2 reads SASEGT. The CDR3 totals 11 residues. Trimming cost V 2 bases and J 2 bases, with 0 bases left between them.